The 24 T cell receptor beta chains below were found in one sample sequenced in a study of tumor-infiltrating lymphocytes in primary liver carcinoma. Unsorted bulk tissue, 20-30 mg of it, served as the source for co-extraction of RNA and DNA. The template, 450 to 650 ng total RNA, yielded TCR beta cDNA made with a constant-region primer. Three rounds of nested multiplex PCR with slightly modified ARM-PCR produced TCR beta libraries. TRBV1-TRBV30 forward primers paired with a C-beta reverse primer drove the first two PCR rounds, approximately 11 cycles each. TCRdb called the multiplex PCR reads again in MiXCR, with one record for every CDR3 protein. The top ten hold roughly a tenth of the sample, which has approximately 110,000 distinct CDR3 sequences, 50% to 70% seen once. The sample was liver tumor tissue from sampling region 1. Noted subset: tumor region T1, superior pole. All receptors derive from a woman aged 55-70 years with primary liver carcinoma and hepatitis B virus infection.

To note about this clonotype: This likely comes from a read error, as the CDR3 has no conserved phenylalanine or tryptophan at its end. The gene calls are TRBV11-2 and TRBJ2-1; no reliable D call. The CDR3 length is 15 residues. Between the trimmed V and J ends, which lost 1 base and 6 bases, there was a span of 13 bases. Germline V lookup: CDR1 SGHAT, CDR2 FQNNGV. CDR3: CASSLGSGGRNEQFL. As DNA, the CDR3 is TGTGCCAGCAGCTTAGGGTCTGGCGGACGCAATGAGCAGTTCCTC.

CDR3 sequence reads: CASIFRQAVWYMRYF. The CDR3 nucleotides are TGTGCCAGCATTTTTCGACAGGCAGTATGGTATATGCGGTATTTT. This sequence joins TRBV12-3 or TRBV12-4 and TRBJ2-3; a possible D gene is TRBD1 (6 bases). The V gene lost 7 bases and the J gene lost 14 bases, with 28 bases spanning the gap. This CDR3 has 15 residues.

This clonotype was counted many times. This chain joins TRBV24-1 and TRBJ2-1; 7 bases agree with TRBD1. Germline lookup yields CDR1 KGHDR and CDR2 SFDVKD. The V and J ends lost 3 bases and 0 bases, in that order; junction bases with no gene match: 4. This CDR3 has 16 amino acids. CDR3 loop: CATSDTSGGSYNEQFF. DNA of the CDR3: TGTGCCACCAGTGATACTTCAGGGGGCTCCTACAATGAGCAGTTCTTC.

The genes are TRBV11-2 and TRBJ2-4; D not resolved. V was trimmed by 7 bases and J by 7 bases, leaving 17 bases between them. The CDR3 spans 14 residues. The germline gives CDR1 SGHAT, CDR2 FQNNGV. In nucleotides, the CDR3 is TGTGCCAGCAACTTGAGGCCCTACAAGAACATTCAGTACTTC. Protein sequence: CASNLRPYKNIQYF.

This chain connects TRBV5-1 to TRBJ2-2; possibly TRBD1 for D (6 bases). CDR1 SGHRS and CDR2 YFSETQ come from the germline V gene. The CDR3 extends over 16 amino acids. V lost 5 bases to trimming and J lost 4 bases, with 18 bases between them. The CDR3 region has the DNA TGCGCCAGCAGAGCCCCGGGACAACTGAGCACCGGGGAGCTGTTTTTT. This sequence encodes CASRAPGQLSTGELFF. Variable domain in full (rest from reference TRBV5-1 and TRBJ2-2): KAGVTQTPRYLIKTRGQQVTLSCSPISGHRSVSWYQQTPGQGLQFLFEYFSETQRNKGNFPGRFSGRQFSNSRSEMNVSTLELGDSALYLCASRAPGQLSTGELFFGEGSRLTVL.

This clonotype was counted many times. The chain employs TRBV5-8 and TRBJ1-5, with 8 bases that match TRBD1. Germline CDR1 reads SGHTS; CDR2 reads YDEGEE. The CDR3 is 14 residues long. The trim removed 5 bases at V and 0 bases at J, leaving 1 base unmatched. The CDR3 DNA is TGTGCCAGCAGAGGACAGGGTAGCAATCAGCCCCAGCATTTT. It specifies CASRGQGSNQPQHF.

As for this clonotype: This clone may be a read error of a much larger clone one base away. The rearrangement joins TRBV12-3 or TRBV12-4 to TRBJ2-7, with D unresolved. Trimming stripped 6 bases from V and 1 base from J, with 13 bases between. CDR3 length: 14 amino acids. In DNA, the CDR3 is TGTGCCAGCAGGTCCAAACTGGATTCCTACGAGCAGTACTTC. It translates to CASRSKLDSYEQYF.

The rearrangement uses TRBV11-2 and TRBJ2-7; D is unclear. Germline V CDR1 and CDR2: SGHAT, FQNNGV. With 9 bases removed from V and 6 bases from J, the gap between germline ends came to 15 bases. The CDR3 covers 12 residues. CDR3 nucleotides: TGTGCCAGTAACTTAAGTCCCGGCGAGCAGTACTTC. Residues: CASNLSPGEQYF.

Comments on this clonotype: Because it lacks the conserved phenylalanine or tryptophan at the end, this CDR3 is likely a read error. The chain carries TRBV11-2 and TRBJ2-3; 7 bases map to TRBD2. V shed 4 bases, J shed 0 bases, and the junction held 7 bases outside the gene matches. The CDR3 covers 16 residues. Per germline, CDR1 SGHAT and CDR2 FQNNGV. Here the CDR3 DNA reads TGTGCCAGCAGCTATACGGCGGGAGTTAGCACAGATACGCAGTATCCA. Its protein is CASSYTAGVSTDTQYP.

This clonotype came up once. J is TRBJ2-1 and V is TRBV18; D is possibly TRBD1 (6 bases). The CDR3 runs to 14 residues. V dropped 3 bases and J dropped 4 bases, with 10 bases sitting between them. Germline V lookup: CDR1 KGHSH, CDR2 LQKENI. Written as DNA, the CDR3 is TGTGCCAGCTCACCCACGGACAGTTACAATGAGCAGTTCTTC. It specifies CASSPTDSYNEQFF.

The chain couples TRBV30 to TRBJ1-2, with TRBD1 matching 7 bases. Trimming removed 0 bases from V and 4 bases from J; junction bases left unmatched: 11. The germline gives CDR1 GTSNPN, CDR2 SVGIG (reference sequence). The CDR3 runs 16 residues. The CDR3 nucleotides read TGTGCCTGGAGTGTACCCCCGGGACAGTACTTCTATGGCTACACCTTC. Amino acids: CAWSVPPGQYFYGYTF.

Notes on this clonotype: Since a much larger clone is just one base distant, this may be a read error. The gene calls are TRBV6-6 and TRBJ2-2; unclear D gene. V lost 8 bases to trimming and J lost 2 bases, with 9 bases between them. This CDR3 spans 13 amino acids. Germline V CDR1 and CDR2: MNHNY, SVGAGI (reference sequence). CDR3 protein: CASWHINTGELFF. The CDR3 DNA reads TGTGCCAGCTGGCACATCAACACCGGGGAGCTGTTTTTT.

The chain links TRBV28 to TRBJ1-2, with 8 bases that match TRBD1. V shed 1 base, J shed 1 base, and the junction held 8 bases outside the gene matches. Germline loops: CDR1 MDHEN, CDR2 SYDVKM. The CDR3 covers 17 residues. CDR3 residues: CASSLSETGAFNYGYTF. DNA for the CDR3: TGTGCCAGCAGTTTATCAGAGACAGGGGCATTTAACTATGGCTACACCTTC.

Of note for this clonotype: This could be a read error, since a much larger clone is one nucleotide away. The limits of the CDR3 on the DNA are not certain, so only TCRdb's listed CDR3 is given. The V call is TRBV4-1, the J call TRBJ2-6; the table's TRBD1 call for D was not verified on the DNA. The CDR3 is 19 amino acids in total, end residues counted. Germline CDR1 MGHRA, CDR2 YSYEKL. This CDR3 is CASSQKWVGQGSGANVPTF.

This clonotype was observed a few times. The rearrangement joins TRBV5-5 to TRBJ2-7, with D possibly TRBD2 on 6 matching bases. The CDR3 contains 15 residues. Germline CDR1 is SGHKS and CDR2 is YYEKEE (reference sequence). The germline V and J ends were trimmed by 1 base and 2 bases, with 13 bases remaining between them. CDR3 sequence: CASSLSGSITYEQYF. The DNA of the CDR3 is TGTGCCAGCAGCTTGTCCGGGAGTATAACCTACGAGCAGTACTTC.

This clonotype has just one count. This chain connects TRBV5-1 to TRBJ2-3; tentative D call: TRBD1 (6 bases). This CDR3 has 16 amino acids. The germline V gene encodes CDR1 SGHRS and CDR2 YFSETQ. Trimming removed 0 bases from V and 7 bases from J, with 18 bases in between. The CDR3 loop is CASSLDWGRGTNTQYF. CDR3 DNA sequence: TGCGCCAGCAGCTTGGATTGGGGGCGTGGGACAAATACGCAGTATTTT.

Points on this clonotype: A read error is possible here, since a much larger clone lies one base away. The chain links TRBV5-8 to TRBJ2-5; 11 nucleotides match TRBD1. Germline CDR1 SGHTS, CDR2 YDEGEE. The length of the CDR3 is 15 residues. The J segment lost 8 bases and the V segment lost 2 bases, leaving 8 bases of the junction unmatched. CDR3 amino acids: CASSFRTGGVDTQYF. In nucleotides, the CDR3 is TGTGCCAGCAGCTTCCGGACAGGGGGCGTGGACACCCAGTACTTC. Filled out from reference TRBV5-8 and TRBJ2-5, the complete variable domain reads EAGVTQSPTHLIKTRGQQATLRCSPISGHTSVYWYQQALGLGLQFLLWYDEGEERNRGNFPPRFSGRQFPNYSSELNVNALELEDSALYLCASSFRTGGVDTQYFGPGTRLLVL.

As regards this clonotype: A read error may account for a junction end that differs from germline. This chain uses TRBV5-1 with TRBJ1-2, with 7 bases matching TRBD1. The CDR3 length is 18 residues. Germline V gives CDR1 SGHRS, CDR2 YFSETQ. The CDR3 here is CTSIPNPGGTNLNYGYTF. DNA for the CDR3: TGCACCAGCATTCCGAATCCAGGGGGGACGAATCTTAACTATGGCTACACCTTC.

This clonotype appeared a few times. A read error is possible here, since a much larger clone lies one base away. V is TRBV6-1 and J is TRBJ2-7, with 8 bases identical to TRBD1. The V and J ends lost 7 bases and 3 bases, in that order; junction bases with no gene match: 11. The CDR3 is made up of 15 amino acids. The germline V gene has CDR1 MNHNS and CDR2 SASEGT. The CDR3 DNA is TGTGCCAGCACCTTAGGACAGGGCGCCGGCTACGAGCAGTACTTC. Encoded protein: CASTLGQGAGYEQYF.

This clonotype has ten or more counts. The rearrangement links TRBV6-5 to TRBJ2-1; perhaps TRBD2 as D (6 bases). The germline V gene has CDR1 MNHEY and CDR2 SVGAGI. CDR3 length: 14 residues. Deletions cut 3 bases from V and 7 bases from J, with 13 bases between. The CDR3 loop is CASSYFGGENEQFF. In DNA, the CDR3 is TGTGCCAGCAGTTATTTTGGAGGGGAGAATGAGCAGTTCTTC.

This clonotype was seen a handful of times. V gene TRBV25-1 combines with J gene TRBJ2-4; D perhaps matches TRBD1 (5 bases). The germline V gene encodes CDR1 MGHDK and CDR2 SYGVNS. This CDR3 has 20 amino acids. With 4 bases removed from V and 1 base from J, the gap between germline ends came to 26 bases. CDR3 amino acids: CASSGQTGDSKYIAKNIQYF. CDR3 sequence (DNA): TGTGCCAGCAGTGGCCAGACTGGAGACAGCAAGTATATTGCCAAAAACATTCAGTACTTC.

A single count supports this clonotype. Since the CDR3 does not end with the conserved phenylalanine or tryptophan, this likely comes from a read error. The rearrangement uses TRBV11-2 and TRBJ2-2; D unclear. V lost 0 bases and J 12 bases, leaving 17 bases between the germline ends. The CDR3 is 15 residues long. Per germline, CDR1 SGHAT and CDR2 FQNNGV. The CDR3 DNA sequence: TGTGCCAGCAGCTTAGAACAGTCTCACACTGGGAAGCTGTTTATT. It is translated as CASSLEQSHTGKLFI.

For this clonotype: The junction differs from germline at one of its ends, possibly a read error. CDR3 sequence reads: CANSFGQIEDYGYTF. The CDR3, as DNA: TGTGCCAACAGTTTCGGACAGATTGAGGACTATGGCTACACCTTC. This chain joins TRBV6-5 and TRBJ1-2; D might be TRBD1 (6 bases). This CDR3 is built from 15 residues. Germline CDR1 and CDR2: MNHEY and SVGAGI.

Worth noting for this clonotype: This may arise from a read error, as a much more abundant clone is one base away. J is TRBJ2-3 and V is TRBV6-1, with 8 bases matching TRBD2. CDR1 and CDR2 (germline): MNHNS, SASEGT. The CDR3 sequence is 17 residues long. This CDR3 reads CASSEASAGGSTDTRYF. In nucleotides, the CDR3 is TGTGCCAGCAGTGAAGCTTCGGCGGGAGGATCCACAGATACGCGGTATTTT.